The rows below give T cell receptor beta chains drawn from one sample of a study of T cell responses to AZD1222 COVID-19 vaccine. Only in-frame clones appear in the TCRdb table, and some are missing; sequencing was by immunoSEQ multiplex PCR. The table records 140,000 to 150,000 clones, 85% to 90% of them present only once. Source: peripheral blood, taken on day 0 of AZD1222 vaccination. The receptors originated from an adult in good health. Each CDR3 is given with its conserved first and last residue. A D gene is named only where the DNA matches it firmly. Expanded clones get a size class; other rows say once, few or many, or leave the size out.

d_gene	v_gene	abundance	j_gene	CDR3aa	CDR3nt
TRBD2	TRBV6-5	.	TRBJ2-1	CASSTSGYSYNEQFF	TGTGCCAGCAGTACTAGCGGATACTCCTACAATGAGCAGTTCTTC
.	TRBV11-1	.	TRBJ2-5	CASSGGLQETQYF	TGTGCCAGCAGCGGGGGCCTCCAAGAGACCCAGTACTTC
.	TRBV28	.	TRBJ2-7	CASTPLSPSYEQYF	TGTGCCAGCACCCCCCTTTCACCCTCCTACGAGCAGTACTTC
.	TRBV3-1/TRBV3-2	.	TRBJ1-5	CASSQDLGRGGNQPQHF	TGTGCCAGCAGCCAAGATCTAGGCAGGGGAGGCAATCAGCCCCAGCATTTT
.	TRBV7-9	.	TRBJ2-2	CASSLFDEANTGELFF	TGTGCCAGCAGCTTATTTGACGAAGCGAACACCGGGGAGCTGTTTTTT
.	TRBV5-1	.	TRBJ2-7	CASSLTNSEQYF	TGCGCCAGCAGCTTGACGAATAGCGAGCAGTACTTC
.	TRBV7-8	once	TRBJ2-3	CASSPGGSGVVF	TGTGCCAGCAGCCCAGGGGGTTCGGGGGTTGTATTT
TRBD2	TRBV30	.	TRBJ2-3	CAWKGGFSTDTQYF	TGTGCCTGGAAGGGAGGGTTTAGCACAGATACGCAGTATTTT
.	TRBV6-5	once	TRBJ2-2	CASSPNLMETGELFF	TGTGCCAGCAGCCCCAACCTCATGGAAACCGGGGAGCTGTTTTTT
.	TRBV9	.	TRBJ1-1	CASSSRPGRVLKGDTEAFF	TGTGCCAGCTCTTCCAGGCCGGGCAGGGTGTTAAAGGGAGACACTGAAGCTTTCTTT
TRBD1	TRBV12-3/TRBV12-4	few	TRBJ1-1	CASSSQGGTEAFF	TGTGCCAGCAGCTCACAGGGGGGAACTGAAGCTTTCTTT
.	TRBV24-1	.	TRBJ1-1	CATSGGVTGGLSEAFF	TGTGCCACCAGTGGGGGGGTCACAGGTGGGTTAAGTGAAGCTTTCTTT
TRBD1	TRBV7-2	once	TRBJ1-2	CASSLGDRYTNYGYTF	TGTGCCAGCAGCTTAGGGGACAGATATACTAACTATGGCTACACCTTC
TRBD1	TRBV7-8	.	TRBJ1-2	CASSLSVGTGHGYTF	TGTGCCAGCAGCTTATCCGTCGGGACAGGGCATGGCTACACCTTC
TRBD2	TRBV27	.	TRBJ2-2	CASKHLAGVVTGELFF	TGTGCCAGCAAGCACCTAGCGGGAGTTGTCACCGGGGAGCTGTTTTTT
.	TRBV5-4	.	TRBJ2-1	CASSSPLRYNEQFF	TGTGCCAGCAGCTCCCCCTTGAGATACAATGAGCAGTTCTTC
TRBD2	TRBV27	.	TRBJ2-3	CASSLLGLAASSTDTQYF	TGTGCCAGCAGTTTACTGGGACTAGCGGCGTCGAGCACAGATACGCAGTATTTT
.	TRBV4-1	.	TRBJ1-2	CASSQPRTGNYGYTF	TGCGCCAGCAGCCAACCCCGGACGGGGAACTATGGCTACACCTTC
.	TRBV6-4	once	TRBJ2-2	CASSQGPNTGELFF	TGTGCCAGCAGTCAGGGACCGAACACCGGGGAGCTGTTTTTT
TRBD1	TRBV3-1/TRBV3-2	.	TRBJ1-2	CASSQPGTGVLGGYTF	TGTGCCAGCAGCCAACCCGGGACAGGGGTATTGGGAGGCTACACCTTC
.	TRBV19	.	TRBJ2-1	CASSPAPTTRRRLEYNEQFF	TGTGCCAGTAGTCCCGCCCCTACGACTCGACGGCGCCTAGAATACAATGAGCAGTTCTTC
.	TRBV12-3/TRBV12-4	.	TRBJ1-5	CASSLGEQPQHF	TGTGCCAGCAGTTTAGGGGAACAGCCCCAGCATTTT
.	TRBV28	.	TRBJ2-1	CASSQTSRLYNEQFF	TGTGCCAGCAGCCAGACATCTAGACTCTACAATGAGCAGTTCTTC
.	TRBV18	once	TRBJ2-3	CASSPPGKTDTQYF	TGTGCCAGCTCACCACCAGGGAAAACAGATACGCAGTATTTT
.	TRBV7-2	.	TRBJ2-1	CASSPRGRGDNEQFF	TGTGCCAGCAGCCCCAGGGGGCGGGGGGACAATGAGCAGTTCTTC
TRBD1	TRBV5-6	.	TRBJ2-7	CASSSIDRDAYEQYF	TGTGCCAGCAGCTCAATAGACAGGGATGCCTACGAGCAGTACTTC
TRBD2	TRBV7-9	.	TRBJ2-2	CASSLGLGDTGELFF	TGTGCCAGCAGCTTGGGACTAGGGGACACCGGGGAGCTGTTTTTT
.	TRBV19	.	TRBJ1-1	CASRLPGVNTEAFF	TGTGCCAGCCGCCTTCCAGGCGTGAACACTGAAGCTTTCTTT
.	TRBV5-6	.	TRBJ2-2	CASSDGDNTGELFF	TGTGCCAGCAGCGACGGCGATAACACCGGGGAGCTGTTTTTT